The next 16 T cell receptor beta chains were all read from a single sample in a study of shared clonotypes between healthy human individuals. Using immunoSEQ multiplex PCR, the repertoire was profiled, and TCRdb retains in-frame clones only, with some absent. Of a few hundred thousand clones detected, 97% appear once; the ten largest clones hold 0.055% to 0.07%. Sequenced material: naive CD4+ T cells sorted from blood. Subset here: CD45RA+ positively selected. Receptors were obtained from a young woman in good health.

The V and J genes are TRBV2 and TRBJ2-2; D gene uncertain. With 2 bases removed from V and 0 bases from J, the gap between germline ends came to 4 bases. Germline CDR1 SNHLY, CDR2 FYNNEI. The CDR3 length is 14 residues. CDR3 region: CASSERPNTGELFF. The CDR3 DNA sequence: TGTGCCAGCAGTGAACGCCCGAACACCGGGGAGCTGTTTTTT.

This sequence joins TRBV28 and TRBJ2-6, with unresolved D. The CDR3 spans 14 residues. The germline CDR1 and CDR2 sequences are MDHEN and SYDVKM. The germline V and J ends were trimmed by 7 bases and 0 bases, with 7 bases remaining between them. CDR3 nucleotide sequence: TGTGCCAGCACGGACGGCTCTGGGGCCAACGTCCTGACTTTC. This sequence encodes CASTDGSGANVLTF.

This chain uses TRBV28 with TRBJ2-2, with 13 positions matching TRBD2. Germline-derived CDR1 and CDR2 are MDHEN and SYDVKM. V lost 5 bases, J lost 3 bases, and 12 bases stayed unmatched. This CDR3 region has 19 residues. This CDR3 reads CASSLPHGLAGVDTGELFF. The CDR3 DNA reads TGTGCCAGCAGTCTGCCCCATGGACTAGCGGGAGTTGACACCGGGGAGCTGTTTTTT.

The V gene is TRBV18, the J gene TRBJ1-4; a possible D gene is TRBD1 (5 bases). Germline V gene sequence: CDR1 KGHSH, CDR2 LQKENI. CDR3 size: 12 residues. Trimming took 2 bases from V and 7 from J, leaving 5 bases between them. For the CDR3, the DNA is TGTGCCAGCTCACCAGGGGGTGAAAAACTGTTTTTT. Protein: CASSPGGEKLFF.

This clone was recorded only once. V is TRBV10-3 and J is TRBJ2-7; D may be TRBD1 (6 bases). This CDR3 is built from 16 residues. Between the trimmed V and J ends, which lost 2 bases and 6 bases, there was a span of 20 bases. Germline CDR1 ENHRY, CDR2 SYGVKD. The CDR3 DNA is TGTGCCATCAGTGAGATCCAACAGGGTGGCGGCGGCGAGCAGTACTTC. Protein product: CAISEIQQGGGGEQYF.

DNA for the CDR3: TGTGCCAGCTCACCACGTGTCTCAGGGAACGGAAACACCATATATTTT. Protein sequence: CASSPRVSGNGNTIYF. This chain uses TRBV18 with TRBJ1-3; weak D call: TRBD1 (5 bases). V was cut by 1 base and J by 4 bases, with 14 bases left in between. This CDR3 is built from 16 residues. Germline CDR1 reads KGHSH; CDR2 reads LQKENI.

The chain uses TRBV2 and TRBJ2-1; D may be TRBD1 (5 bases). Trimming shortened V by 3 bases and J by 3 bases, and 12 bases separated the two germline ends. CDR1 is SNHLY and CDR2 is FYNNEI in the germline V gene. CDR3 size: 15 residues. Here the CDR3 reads CASSDYRSFYNEQFF. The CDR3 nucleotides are TGTGCCAGCAGTGACTACAGGAGTTTCTACAATGAGCAGTTCTTC.

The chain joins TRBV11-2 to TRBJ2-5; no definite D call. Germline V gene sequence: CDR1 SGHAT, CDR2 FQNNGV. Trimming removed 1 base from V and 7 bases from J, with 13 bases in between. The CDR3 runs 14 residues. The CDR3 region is CASSLADPRGTQYF. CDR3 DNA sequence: TGTGCCAGCAGCTTAGCTGACCCTCGAGGGACCCAGTACTTC.

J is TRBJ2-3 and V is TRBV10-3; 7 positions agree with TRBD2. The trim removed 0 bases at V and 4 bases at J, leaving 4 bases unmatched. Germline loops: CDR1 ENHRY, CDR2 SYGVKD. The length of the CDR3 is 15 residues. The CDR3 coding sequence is TGTGCCATCAGTGAGTCTCGCGGGAGCGCAGATACGCAGTATTTT. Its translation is CAISESRGSADTQYF.

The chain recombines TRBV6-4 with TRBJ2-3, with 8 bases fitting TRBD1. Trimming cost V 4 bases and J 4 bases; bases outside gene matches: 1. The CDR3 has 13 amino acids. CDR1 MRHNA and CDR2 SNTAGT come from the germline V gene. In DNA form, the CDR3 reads TGTGCCAGCAGTGTACAGGGGGCAGATACGCAGTATTTT. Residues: CASSVQGADTQYF.

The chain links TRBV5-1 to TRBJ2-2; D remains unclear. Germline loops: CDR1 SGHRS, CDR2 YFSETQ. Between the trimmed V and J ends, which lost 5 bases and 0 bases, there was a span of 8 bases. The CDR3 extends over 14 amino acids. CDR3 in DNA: TGCGCCAGCAGAGCAGGCCCGAACACCGGGGAGCTGTTTTTT. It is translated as CASRAGPNTGELFF.

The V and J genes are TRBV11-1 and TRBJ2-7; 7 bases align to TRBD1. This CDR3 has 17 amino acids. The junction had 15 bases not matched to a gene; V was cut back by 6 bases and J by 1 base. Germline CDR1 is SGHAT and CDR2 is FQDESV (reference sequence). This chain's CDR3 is CASSPGTGTAISYEQYF. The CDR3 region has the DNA TGTGCCAGCAGTCCCGGAACGGGGACAGCGATATCCTACGAGCAGTACTTC.

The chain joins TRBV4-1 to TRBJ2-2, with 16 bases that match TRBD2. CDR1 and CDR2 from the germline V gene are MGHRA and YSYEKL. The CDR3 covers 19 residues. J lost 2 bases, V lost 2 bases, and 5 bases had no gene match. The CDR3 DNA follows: TGCGCCAGCAGCCAACCGGGACTAGCGGGAGGGCTAAACACCGGGGAGCTGTTTTTT. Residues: CASSQPGLAGGLNTGELFF.

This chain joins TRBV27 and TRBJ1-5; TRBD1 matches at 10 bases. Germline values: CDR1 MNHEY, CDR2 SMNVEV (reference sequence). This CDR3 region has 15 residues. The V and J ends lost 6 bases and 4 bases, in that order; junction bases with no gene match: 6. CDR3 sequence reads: CASSSRTGGNQPQHF. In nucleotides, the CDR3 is TGTGCCAGCAGCTCCAGGACAGGGGGGAATCAGCCCCAGCATTTT.

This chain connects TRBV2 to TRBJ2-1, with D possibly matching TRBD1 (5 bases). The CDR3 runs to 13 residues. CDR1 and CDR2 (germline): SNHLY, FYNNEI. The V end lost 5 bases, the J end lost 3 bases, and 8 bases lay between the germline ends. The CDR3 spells CASSLDSYNEQFF. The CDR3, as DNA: TGTGCCAGCAGTCTTGACAGCTACAATGAGCAGTTCTTC.

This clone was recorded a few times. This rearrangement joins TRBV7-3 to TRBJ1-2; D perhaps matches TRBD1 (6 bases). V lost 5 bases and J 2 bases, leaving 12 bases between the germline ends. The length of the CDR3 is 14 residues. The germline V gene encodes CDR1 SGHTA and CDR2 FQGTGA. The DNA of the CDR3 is TGTGCCAGCAGCCCGGGGGACATCAACTATGGCTACACCTTC. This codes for CASSPGDINYGYTF. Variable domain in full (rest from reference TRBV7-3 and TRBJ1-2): GAGVSQTPSNKVTEKGKYVELRCDPISGHTALYWYRQSLGQGPEFLIYFQGTGAADDSGLPNDRFFAVRPEGSVSTLKIQRTERGDSAVYLCASSPGDINYGYTFGSGTRLTVV.